This TCR beta chain was obtained from a study of identical twins. Study-level points and caveats: While abundant cord blood beta clonotypes carried fewer insertions, memory repertoires showed no such pattern.

CDR3 length: 14 amino acids. V lost 0 bases, J lost 4 bases, and 8 bases lay in between. Germline assignment: CDR1 SGHRS and CDR2 YFSETQ. This clonotype was observed a few times. Its antigen remains unknown. TCRdb independently ran MiXCR on the 5' RACE reads; one entry per CDR3 protein. Seen here are 430,000 or so distinct CDR3 sequences, approximately 24% observed once, and the top ten hold over 2.5%. This same sample was also part of a study on T cells expressing NK-cell markers. From that report: Clones of NKG2C+ T cells that had expanded were of unclear HCMV specificity.

This receptor was obtained from a woman younger than 35 in good health. The sequencing sample was made of CD4+ T cells sorted from blood. This sequence joins TRBV5-1 and TRBJ1-3, with D hard to call. For the CDR3, the DNA is TGCGCCAGCAGCTTGGCTTCCTTCGGAAACACCATATATTTT. Its protein is CASSLASFGNTIYF.